The entry that follows covers one T cell receptor beta chain sequence. No antigen is known for it. Trimming removed 6 bases from V and 0 bases from J, with 10 bases in between. Germline V gene lookup returns CDR1 LNHDA and CDR2 SQIVND (reference sequence). This CDR3 contains 14 residues. This sample stems from a study of early T cells in non-severe SARS-CoV-2 infection. Individual cDNA molecules each received unique molecular identifiers attached to them. One entry per CDR3 protein results from TCRdb running MiXCR on the 5' RACE reads. This sample has 70,000 or so distinct CDR3 sequences, with about a tenth found just once. Overall study results and limits: The study's VDJdb matching favored anti-spike CD8 responses and missed private and CD4 specificities.

The sample was whole blood, taken at baseline. This chain uses TRBV19 with TRBJ2-3; D may be TRBD1 (5 bases). This sequence originates from an adult who was a healthcare worker with PCR-confirmed SARS-CoV-2 infection or an uninfected control (not recorded which). The CDR3 protein is CASSDGQSTDTQYF. For the CDR3, the DNA is TGTGCCAGTAGCGATGGACAAAGCACAGATACGCAGTATTTT.